These 29 T cell receptor beta chains came from one sample sequenced in a study of HIV-infected children after antiretroviral therapy interruption. Unique molecular identifiers were included in an RNA-based 3' RACE TCR library. Each CDR3 protein is one row after TCRdb ran MiXCR on the 3' RACE reads. Of about 15,000 distinct CDR3 sequences listed, about 3.7% are singletons. Treatment noted: PENTA 11 planned treatment interruption arm or continuous ART arm. This material consisted of CD45RA+ CD4+ T cells from PBMCs, taken from a donor given antiretroviral therapy, either interrupted or continuous. Subset denoted: naive CD4+ CD45RA+ CD45RO- T cells. Every receptor here comes from a child under 18 with HIV.

This clonotype was found many times. The chain joins TRBV7-9 to TRBJ1-2, with TRBD1 matching 11 bases. CDR1 SEHNR and CDR2 FQNEAQ come from the germline V gene (reference sequence). The V and J ends lost 5 bases and 5 bases, in that order; junction bases with no gene match: 7. The CDR3 loop spans 15 amino acids. DNA for the CDR3: TGTGCCAGCAGCCCCTTGGACAGGGGGCTGTATGGCTACACCTTC. Its translation is CASSPLDRGLYGYTF.

Ten or more counts support this clonotype. The chain links TRBV5-1 to TRBJ2-7, with 10 bases that match TRBD1. The length of the CDR3 is 14 residues. V dropped 6 bases and J dropped 3; count of bases not matched to a gene: 6. In germline, CDR1 is SGHRS, CDR2 YFSETQ. This CDR3 is CASNTGTGVYEQYF. CDR3 nucleotides: TGCGCCAGCAACACCGGGACAGGGGTCTACGAGCAGTACTTC.

At least ten counts were recorded for this clonotype. V gene TRBV6-1 combines with J gene TRBJ2-7; D not certain. The CDR3 is 16 residues long. Germline values: CDR1 MNHNS, CDR2 SASEGT. Trimming pared 6 bases from V and 6 bases from J, leaving 24 bases between. The CDR3 protein is CASRTLPTFGWFEQYF. Here the CDR3 DNA reads TGTGCCAGCAGAACCCTACCAACGTTTGGTTGGTTCGAGCAGTACTTC.

This clonotype has a count of ten or more. The chain joins TRBV19 to TRBJ2-3, with D possibly being TRBD1 (5 bases). CDR3 length equals 13 residues. Germline CDR1 LNHDA, CDR2 SQIVND (reference sequence). V lost 9 bases and J lost 6, with 16 bases in between. The CDR3 sequence is CASGDAGSDTQYF. The DNA of the CDR3 is TGTGCCAGCGGAGACGCAGGGTCGGATACGCAGTATTTT.

This clonotype was seen many times. V and J are TRBV27 and TRBJ2-6, with D hard to call. The V end was cut by 4 bases, the J end by 2 bases, with 9 bases between. The CDR3 is made up of 15 amino acids. Per germline, CDR1 MNHEY and CDR2 SMNVEV (reference sequence). The CDR3 DNA reads TGTGCCAGCAGTTCCACGACCACTGGGGCCAACGTCCTGACTTTC. Amino acid sequence: CASSSTTTGANVLTF.

In this sample, this clonotype turned up many times. The chain carries TRBV7-8 and TRBJ1-2; D uncertain. V lost 5 bases to trimming and J lost 6 bases, with 19 bases between them. Looked up from germline, CDR1 is SGHVS and CDR2 is FQNEAQ. The CDR3 consists of 15 residues. The CDR3 protein is CASSPRRERGDGYTF. The CDR3 DNA reads as TGTGCCAGCAGCCCGAGAAGGGAGCGGGGAGATGGCTACACCTTC.

This clonotype was found many times. The chain links TRBV10-3 to TRBJ1-1; 7 bases map to TRBD1. Per the germline V gene, CDR1 is ENHRY and CDR2 is SYGVKD. This CDR3 contains 15 residues. Trimming removed 0 bases from V and 8 bases from J; junction bases left unmatched: 9. The CDR3 is CAISESKGATGEAFF. The CDR3 DNA is TGTGCCATCAGTGAGTCGAAGGGGGCGACAGGGGAAGCTTTCTTT.

The table lists this clonotype with many counts. CDR3 protein: CASGLGQGYTDTQYF. CDR3 bases: TGTGCTAGTGGTTTGGGACAGGGATATACAGATACGCAGTATTTT. The chain recombines TRBV12-5 with TRBJ2-3, with 7 bases matching TRBD1. With V trimmed by 1 base and J by 3 bases, 4 bases remained unmatched. Looked up from germline, CDR1 is LGHNT and CDR2 is FRNRAP. This CDR3 is built from 15 residues.

There are many counts of this clonotype. The chain combines TRBV5-3 with TRBJ1-5; 8 nucleotides match TRBD1. TRBV5-3 has ORF status, its function being uncertain. The length of the CDR3 is 15 residues. Trimming at V came to 1 base and at J to 4 bases, leaving 4 bases not matched to a gene. The CDR3, as DNA: TGTGCCAGAAGCTTGCGGACAGGGACGAATCAGCCCCAGCATTTT. It yields the protein CARSLRTGTNQPQHF.

This clonotype rates as medium-sized (0.01 to 0.1%). The chain combines TRBV12-3 or TRBV12-4 with TRBJ1-2, with 7 bases lining up with TRBD1. The CDR3 covers 13 residues. V gave up 6 bases and J gave up 4 bases; unmatched junction bases: 5. Here the CDR3 reads CASSYRGGYGYTF. CDR3 nucleotide sequence: TGTGCCAGCAGCTACAGGGGCGGCTATGGCTACACCTTC.

Ten or more counts support this clonotype. This chain connects TRBV5-8 to TRBJ2-3; D is ambiguous. Trimming pared 2 bases from V and 2 bases from J, leaving 6 bases between. CDR3 length: 13 residues. CDR1 SGHTS and CDR2 YDEGEE come from the germline V gene. CDR3 in amino acids: CASSLGYTDTQYF. The DNA of the CDR3 is TGTGCCAGCAGCTTAGGATACACAGATACGCAGTATTTT.

This clonotype was counted at least ten times. The V and J genes are TRBV12-3 or TRBV12-4 and TRBJ2-7, with TRBD1 matching 9 bases. With V trimmed by 3 bases and J by 2 bases, 8 bases remained unmatched. This CDR3 region has 16 residues. Here the CDR3 reads CASSFRTGVPPYEQYF. For the CDR3, the DNA is TGTGCCAGCAGTTTTCGGACAGGGGTCCCCCCCTACGAGCAGTACTTC.

Turning to this clonotype: One junction end does not reproduce the germline sequence, and a read error may be involved. The chain recombines TRBV23-1 with TRBJ2-1; TRBD1 matches 8 bases. TRBV23-1 is annotated as an ORF whose role is uncertain. The CDR3 contains 15 residues. Here the CDR3 DNA reads TGTGCCAGCAGTCCGGACAGGGATAACTATGCTGAGCAGTTCTTC. Translation: CASSPDRDNYAEQFF.

This clonotype was counted many times. V usage is TRBV5-1 and J usage is TRBJ1-4; a possible D gene is TRBD1 (5 bases). Germline V gene data show CDR1 as SGHRS and CDR2 as YFSETQ. The CDR3 extends over 15 amino acids. V lost 4 bases to trimming and J lost 4 bases, with 14 bases between them. The CDR3 sequence is CASSTGTADNEKLFF. The CDR3 region has the DNA TGCGCCAGCAGCACGGGGACGGCGGATAATGAAAAACTGTTTTTT. Together with reference TRBV5-1 and TRBJ1-4, the CDR3 gives the full variable domain: KAGVTQTPRYLIKTRGQQVTLSCSPISGHRSVSWYQQTPGQGLQFLFEYFSETQRNKGNFPGRFSGRQFSNSRSEMNVSTLELGDSALYLCASSTGTADNEKLFFGSGTQLSVL.

This clonotype showed up many times. The rearrangement uses TRBV7-3 and TRBJ2-2, with no clear D. The CDR3 is 14 residues long. Between the trimmed V and J ends, which lost 2 bases and 7 bases, there was a span of 11 bases. Germline CDR1 reads SGHTA; CDR2 reads FQGTGA. CDR3 DNA: TGTGCCAGCAGCTTATTCAGCGCGGACGGGGAGCTGTTTTTT. Translated: CASSLFSADGELFF.

This clonotype was counted at least ten times. V is TRBV5-1 and J is TRBJ2-3; the D is unclear. Germline CDR1 is SGHRS and CDR2 is YFSETQ. V shed 2 bases and J shed 6 bases, with 4 bases lying between them. The CDR3 has 11 amino acids. The CDR3 DNA reads as TGCGCCAGCAGCTTCGAGGATACGCAGTATTTT. Translated: CASSFEDTQYF.

There are many counts of this clonotype. V and J are TRBV20-1 and TRBJ1-5; no firm D call. Germline CDR1 is DFQATT and CDR2 is SNEGSKA (reference sequence). Trimming took off 0 bases at V and 2 bases at J, with 8 bases between the two ends. The CDR3 loop spans 14 amino acids. The CDR3 region is CSARDQGGNQPQHF. In DNA, the CDR3 is TGCAGTGCTAGAGATCAAGGCGGCAATCAGCCCCAGCATTTT.

This clonotype was recorded many times. The J gene is TRBJ2-7, the V gene TRBV5-6; perhaps TRBD2 as D (5 bases). The CDR3 contains 14 residues. V lost 2 bases, J lost 2 bases, and 11 bases lay in between. From germline, CDR1 is SGHDT and CDR2 YYEEEE. CDR3 sequence reads: CASSFTNGAYEQYF. CDR3 nucleotide sequence: TGTGCCAGCAGCTTCACAAACGGGGCCTACGAGCAGTACTTC.

Ten or more counts support this clonotype. In DNA form, the CDR3 reads TGTGCCAGCAGCTGGGACCGGGGTGAAGCTTTCTTT. Protein: CASSWDRGEAFF. This chain links TRBV7-8 with TRBJ1-1; possibly TRBD1 for D (5 bases). There are 12 residues in the CDR3. Germline V gene data show CDR1 as SGHVS and CDR2 as FQNEAQ. V lost 4 bases to trimming and J lost 7 bases, with 10 bases between them.

This clonotype was detected many times. The V gene is TRBV12-3 or TRBV12-4, the J gene TRBJ1-6, with TRBD1 identical over 10 bases. The V and J ends lost 7 bases and 10 bases, in that order; junction bases with no gene match: 10. This CDR3 comprises 15 residues. CDR3 residues: CASIQTGGIPSPLHF. The CDR3 DNA reads as TGTGCCAGCATACAGACAGGGGGCATCCCCTCACCCCTCCACTTT.

This clonotype appeared many times. The gene calls are TRBV2 and TRBJ2-5, with 8 bases that match TRBD2. Per the germline V gene, CDR1 is SNHLY and CDR2 is FYNNEI. This CDR3 has 15 amino acids. V shed 3 bases and J 5 bases; nucleotides not matched to a gene: 8. CDR3 nucleotide sequence: TGTGCCAGCAGTGATGTCGGGGGGGCGGATGAGACCCAGTACTTC. It encodes CASSDVGGADETQYF.

This clonotype is medium-sized within its sample. This chain joins TRBV12-3 or TRBV12-4 and TRBJ2-1; 8 bases map to TRBD1. J gave up 6 bases and V 7 bases, and 11 bases lay outside the gene matches. This CDR3 has 15 amino acids. CDR3 DNA: TGTGCCAGCACCGAGACCGGGACAGGAGGCAATGAGCAGTTCTTC. Encoded protein: CASTETGTGGNEQFF.

This clonotype is labeled large. CDR3 coding DNA: TGTGCCAGCAGCCTTTGGGCGGGGGCCTTGGAGCAGTACTTC. It is translated as CASSLWAGALEQYF. The chain has TRBV12-3 or TRBV12-4 and TRBJ2-7; the D gene is possibly TRBD2 (7 bases). The CDR3 runs 14 residues. V was shortened by 6 bases and J by 7 bases, with 19 bases between the two germline ends.

This clonotype was seen repeatedly, ten times or more. The junction does not match germline at one end; this may be a read error. The chain employs TRBV7-7 and TRBJ2-2; D unclear. This CDR3 contains 15 residues. Germline CDR1 is SSHAT and CDR2 is FNYEAQ (reference sequence). The CDR3 here is CASSLSETNTGELFF. In DNA, the CDR3 is TGTGCTAGCAGCTTATCGGAAACGAACACCGGGGAGCTGTTTTTT.

This clonotype was picked up many times. The V and J genes are TRBV6-6 and TRBJ1-5; tentatively, D is TRBD1 (6 bases). This CDR3 spans 14 amino acids. Germline V gene data show CDR1 as MNHNY and CDR2 as SVGAGI (reference sequence). V gave up 7 bases and J gave up 3 bases, with 13 bases separating them. CDR3 protein: CASKPGQSNQPQHF. The CDR3 DNA reads as TGTGCCAGCAAACCAGGACAGTCCAATCAGCCCCAGCATTTT.

At least ten counts were recorded for this clonotype. This chain joins TRBV10-3 and TRBJ2-3; either TRBD1 or TRBD2 may supply D (5 bases each). This CDR3 has 14 residues. The germline gives CDR1 ENHRY, CDR2 SYGVKD. Between the trimmed V and J ends, which lost 3 bases and 5 bases, there was a span of 12 bases. CDR3 DNA: TGTGCCATCAGTGATTCACGGGGACGAGATACGCAGTATTTT. Translation: CAISDSRGRDTQYF.

This clonotype was detected ten times or more. This chain joins TRBV20-1 and TRBJ2-1; D tentatively reads TRBD1 or TRBD2 (6 bases each). The CDR3 extends over 13 amino acids. V was clipped by 7 bases and J by 8 bases, with 18 bases between them. The germline V gene encodes CDR1 DFQATT and CDR2 SNEGSKA (reference sequence). CDR3 nucleotide sequence: TGCAGTGGAGGAGGGGGGCCAAGGGATGAGCAGTTCTTC. Translation gives CSGGGGPRDEQFF.

This clonotype was counted many times. The chain couples TRBV7-9 to TRBJ2-3, with 8 bases that match TRBD2. CDR3 length: 15 amino acids. Per germline, CDR1 SEHNR and CDR2 FQNEAQ (reference sequence). V lost 1 base, J lost 5 bases, and 5 bases stayed unmatched. The CDR3 region is CASSLDGRAEDTQYF. Written as DNA, the CDR3 is TGTGCCAGCAGCTTAGACGGGAGGGCCGAAGATACGCAGTATTTT.

This clonotype has ten or more counts. V is TRBV5-8 and J is TRBJ1-1; D unresolved. The CDR3 runs to 14 residues. Germline loops: CDR1 SGHTS, CDR2 YDEGEE. V was trimmed by 3 bases and J by 0 bases, leaving 9 bases between them. For the CDR3, the DNA is TGTGCCAGCAGCTCGCCCCCTATGAACACTGAAGCTTTCTTT. Translating gives CASSSPPMNTEAFF.